Here is one TCR beta chain with its context. RNA transcripts were the template for amplifying TCR beta CDR3 regions. HTBI primers were employed in a first-round RT-PCR of the TCR CDR3. TCRdb reanalysed the multiplex PCR reads using MiXCR and keeps one entry per CDR3 protein. Among roughly 510,000 distinct CDR3 sequences, around 20% were seen once, and the ten largest hold around a quarter. The ends were cut back, 4 bases at V and 10 bases at J, with 21 bases in the middle. This CDR3 has 16 amino acids. The germline V gene has CDR1 SGHKS and CDR2 YYEKEE (reference sequence). The sample is drawn from a study of T cells in Graves' hyperthyroidism and ophthalmopathy.

The sample consisted of blood. This TCR came from a man between 18 and 35 years old with Graves' hyperthyroidism. The V gene is TRBV5-5, the J gene TRBJ1-6; a weak D match, TRBD1 (5 bases). The CDR3: CASSVSRVSPWSPLHF. As DNA, the CDR3 is TGTGCCAGCAGCGTGAGCAGGGTGTCGCCATGGTCACCCCTCCACTTT.